Shown below are 18 T cell receptor beta chains from a single sample sequenced in a study of blood T cell repertoires in COVID-19. This table comes from immunoSEQ multiplex PCR, and its TCRdb copy is limited to in-frame clones, with some not included. This table holds 200,000 to 250,000 clones, about 82% found once. Sequenced material: peripheral blood. Source of these receptors: a man in his fifties with COVID-19, enrolled during active disease.

The V call is TRBV29-1, the J call TRBJ2-3; 9 bases fit TRBD1. V lost 7 bases and J lost 1; bases outside the gene matches: 6. Germline loops: CDR1 SQVTM, CDR2 ANQGSEA. This CDR3 is built from 14 residues. The CDR3 reads CSAAGQGGTDTQYF. CDR3 DNA: TGCAGCGCCGCGGGACAGGGAGGCACAGATACGCAGTATTTT.

V and J are TRBV21-1 and TRBJ1-5; the table's D call, TRBD1, was not checked against the DNA. TRBV21-1 is shown as a pseudogene. The CDR3 contains 16 residues. CDR3 sequence reads: CASSKTGTENNQPQHF. CDR3 DNA sequence: TGTGCCAGCAGCAAAACCGGGACAGAGAACAATCAGCCCCAGCATTTT.

The rearrangement uses TRBV6-6 and TRBJ1-5, with no clear D. V was clipped by 5 bases and J by 0 bases, with 14 bases between them. Per the germline V gene, CDR1 is MNHNY and CDR2 is SVGAGI (reference sequence). The CDR3 spans 16 residues. CDR3 region: CASSPTQVYSNQPQHF. The CDR3 DNA reads TGTGCCAGCAGTCCCACCCAGGTTTATAGCAATCAGCCCCAGCATTTT.

Remarks on this clone: This sample includes further DNA sequences coding for the same CDR3. The V and J genes are TRBV19 and TRBJ1-5; D is possibly TRBD1 (5 bases). This CDR3 has 14 amino acids. Germline CDR1 is LNHDA and CDR2 is SQIVND (reference sequence). The V end lost 3 bases, the J end lost 2 bases, and 8 bases lay between the germline ends. CDR3 sequence: CASSISQGNQPQHF. The CDR3 coding sequence is TGTGCCAGTAGTATCTCACAGGGCAATCAGCCCCAGCATTTT.

This clone has only a few counts. This chain joins TRBV2 and TRBJ2-2; 9 bases match TRBD1. Germline lookup yields CDR1 SNHLY and CDR2 FYNNEI. This CDR3 region has 13 residues. The ends lost 6 bases at V and 8 bases at J; junction bases unmatched: 4. The CDR3 DNA reads as TGTGCCAGCAGGGACAGGGGAAATGGGGAGCTGTTTTTT. Encoded protein: CASRDRGNGELFF. The entire variable domain, with the rest obtained from reference TRBV2 and TRBJ2-2, is as follows: EPEVTQTPSHQVTQMGQEVILRCVPISNHLYFYWYRQILGQKVEFLVSFYNNEISEKSEIFDDQFSVERPDGSNFTLKIRSTKLEDSAMYFCASRDRGNGELFFGEGSRLTVL.

The gene calls are TRBV18 and TRBJ2-5; 8 nucleotides match TRBD1. The CDR3 has 14 residues. V lost 6 bases to trimming and J lost 3 bases; unmatched junction nucleotides: 6. Germline CDR1 KGHSH, CDR2 LQKENI. The CDR3 DNA reads as TGTGCCAGCTCCCTCAGACAGGGGAAAGAGACCCAGTACTTC. Protein: CASSLRQGKETQYF.

The gene calls are TRBV5-1 and TRBJ2-5; 9 bases map to TRBD2. Germline trimming cut 1 base from V and 5 bases from J; bases unmatched to any gene: 12. Germline V gene sequence: CDR1 SGHRS, CDR2 YFSETQ. The CDR3 is 17 residues long. CDR3 protein: CASSLTAGGPGVETQYF. In DNA form, the CDR3 reads TGCGCCAGCAGCTTGACAGCGGGGGGACCAGGGGTCGAGACCCAGTACTTC.

A remark on this clone: Relative to the germline gene, one junction end is altered; a read error may explain this. V gene TRBV9 combines with J gene TRBJ1-6; no reliable D call. The CDR3 spans 15 residues. Germline lookup yields CDR1 SGDLS and CDR2 YYNGEE. The CDR3 coding sequence is TGTGCCAGCAGCGAAGGACTGGCCTACAATTCACCCCTCCACTTT. Protein sequence: CASSEGLAYNSPLHF.

This chain links TRBV30 with TRBJ2-4, with D unclear. CDR3 length: 13 amino acids. The germline V gene has CDR1 GTSNPN and CDR2 SVGIG (reference sequence). DNA for the CDR3: TGTGCGTCAATTTCAGAAGACAAAAACATTCAGTACTTC. This encodes CASISEDKNIQYF.

The chain uses TRBV25-1 and TRBJ2-7; 8 positions match TRBD2. The V segment lost 3 bases and the J segment 1 base; nucleotides outside the gene matches: 5. There are 15 residues in the CDR3. Germline loops: CDR1 MGHDK, CDR2 SYGVNS. This chain's CDR3 is CASSEGTSLSYEQYF. The CDR3, as DNA: TGTGCCAGCAGTGAGGGGACTAGTCTATCCTACGAGCAGTACTTC.

This chain links TRBV7-9 with TRBJ1-1; 7 bases line up with TRBD1. Germline loops: CDR1 SEHNR, CDR2 FQNEAQ (reference sequence). The CDR3 is 17 residues long. The junction had 7 bases not matched to a gene; V was cut back by 0 bases and J by 0 bases. CDR3 in amino acids: CASSLARAQGLNTEAFF. CDR3 nucleotide sequence: TGTGCCAGCAGCTTAGCCCGAGCACAGGGGTTGAACACTGAAGCTTTCTTT.

This clone was seen only once. The chain carries TRBV30 and TRBJ1-3, with TRBD1 matching 7 bases. Looked up from germline, CDR1 is GTSNPN and CDR2 is SVGIG (reference sequence). The ends lost 4 bases at V and 3 bases at J; junction bases unmatched: 3. This CDR3 has 13 residues. The CDR3 here is CAWNRGFGNTIYF. DNA for the CDR3: TGTGCCTGGAACAGGGGATTTGGAAACACCATATATTTT.

The chain is built from TRBV7-8 and TRBJ1-2, with 8 nucleotides matching TRBD1. This CDR3 comprises 14 residues. The germline V gene encodes CDR1 SGHVS and CDR2 FQNEAQ. With V trimmed by 5 bases and J by 6 bases, 8 bases remained unmatched. The CDR3, as DNA: TGTGCCAGCAGCATTCAACAGGGGGTGGATGGCTACACCTTC. It translates to CASSIQQGVDGYTF.

This sequence joins TRBV11-2 and TRBJ1-2; 8 bases are shared with TRBD1. The CDR3 spans 15 residues. Germline assignment: CDR1 SGHAT and CDR2 FQNNGV. The trim removed 0 bases at V and 5 bases at J, leaving 5 bases unmatched. Here the CDR3 DNA reads TGTGCCAGCAGCTTAGACCCGCAGGGGGCGTATGGCTACACCTTC. This translates into CASSLDPQGAYGYTF.

This clone was seen a single time. The DNA for the CDR3 is TGTGCCAGCAGTTCAGGGGGTGTTTACGAGCAGTACTTC. Encoded protein: CASSSGGVYEQYF. The genes are TRBV6-2 or TRBV6-3 and TRBJ2-7; TRBD1 aligns across 7 bases. V lost 4 bases to trimming and J lost 4 bases; unmatched junction nucleotides: 4. The CDR3 length is 13 residues. In germline, CDR1 is MNHEY, CDR2 SVGEGT.

The chain employs TRBV5-1 and TRBJ1-4, with a tentative D call TRBD1 (5 bases). Germline CDR1 SGHRS, CDR2 YFSETQ. V was shortened by 2 bases and J by 7 bases, with 18 bases between the two germline ends. The CDR3 has 16 amino acids. The CDR3 DNA follows: TGCGCCAGCAGCTTTACAACAGGTATTCGGATTGAAAAACTGTTTTTT. Residues: CASSFTTGIRIEKLFF.

This clone was counted a single time. The J gene is TRBJ2-1, the V gene TRBV5-1; 8 nucleotides align to TRBD2. Germline V CDR1 and CDR2: SGHRS, YFSETQ. V shed 1 base and J 0 bases; nucleotides not matched to a gene: 6. CDR3 length equals 17 residues. CDR3 amino acids: CASSLTGGATSYNEQFF. CDR3 DNA: TGCGCCAGCAGCTTGACCGGGGGGGCTACCTCCTACAATGAGCAGTTCTTC.

This rearrangement joins TRBV15 to TRBJ1-2; D is ambiguous. Between the trimmed V and J ends, which lost 0 bases and 8 bases, there was a span of 13 bases. Germline V lookup: CDR1 LNHNV, CDR2 YYDKDF (reference sequence). The CDR3 contains 14 residues. CDR3: CATSRDQRGEGYTF. CDR3 nucleotides: TGTGCCACCAGCAGAGATCAGCGAGGAGAAGGCTACACCTTC.